The rows below give T cell receptor beta chains drawn from one sample of a study of blood T cell repertoires in COVID-19. Data came from immunoSEQ multiplex PCR; TCRdb stores just in-frame clones and leaves some out. The table includes 180,000 or so clones, around 87% detected once. The sample was peripheral blood. These receptors came from a man aged 45 to 65 with acute or convalescent COVID-19. CDR3s include the opening cysteine and the closing phenylalanine or tryptophan. Each record gives: CDR3 DNA, CDR3 protein, J gene, V gene, clone size, D gene. A D gene is named only where the DNA matches it firmly. Clone size appears in some rows only: once, few, many, or a class for an expanded clone.

CDR3 DNA: TGTGCCAGTAGTCGCCTGGGGACAGGGTCAATCTATGGCTACACCTTC
CDR3 protein: CASSRLGTGSIYGYTF
J gene: TRBJ1-2
V gene: TRBV19
clone size: -
D gene: TRBD1

CDR3 DNA: TGTGCCACCAGTGAGCTCACGGGACAGGCAACTTATAGCAATCAGCCCCAGCATTTT
CDR3 protein: CATSELTGQATYSNQPQHF
J gene: TRBJ1-5
V gene: TRBV24-1
clone size: -
D gene: TRBD1

CDR3 DNA: TGTGCCAGTAGTCCGGGGGTGGAGACCCAGTACTTC
CDR3 protein: CASSPGVETQYF
J gene: TRBJ2-5
V gene: TRBV19
clone size: once
D gene: -

CDR3 DNA: TGTGCCAGCTCACCAAATCTTAGTCTAGTCCAAGAGACCCAGTACTTC
CDR3 protein: CASSPNLSLVQETQYF
J gene: TRBJ2-5
V gene: TRBV18
clone size: -
D gene: -

CDR3 DNA: TGTGCCTGGAGTAGGGGATTTGGCAGATACAATCAGCCCCAGCATTTT
CDR3 protein: CAWSRGFGRYNQPQHF
J gene: TRBJ1-5
V gene: TRBV30
clone size: -
D gene: -

CDR3 DNA: TGTGCCAGCAGCTTAATCGGGTCTAATTCACCCCTCCACTTT
CDR3 protein: CASSLIGSNSPLHF
J gene: TRBJ1-6
V gene: TRBV7-3
clone size: -
D gene: -

CDR3 DNA: TGTGCCAGCAGCTTAAACACAAACACTGAAGCTTTCTTT
CDR3 protein: CASSLNTNTEAFF
J gene: TRBJ1-1
V gene: TRBV7-2
clone size: -
D gene: -

CDR3 DNA: TGTGCCAGCAACCCACACGGACAGGGGGCAGGTGGGGCCAACGTCCTGACTTTC
CDR3 protein: CASNPHGQGAGGANVLTF
J gene: TRBJ2-6
V gene: TRBV11-2
clone size: -
D gene: TRBD1

CDR3 DNA: TGTGCCAGCAGTGAATTGGGGCAGTCGCAGGCCCTGAACACTGAAGCTTTCTTT
CDR3 protein: CASSELGQSQALNTEAFF
J gene: TRBJ1-1
V gene: TRBV25-1
clone size: -
D gene: -

CDR3 DNA: TGTGCCTGGAACAGGGGGGCTGAAAAACTGTTTTTT
CDR3 protein: CAWNRGAEKLFF
J gene: TRBJ1-4
V gene: TRBV30
clone size: -
D gene: TRBD1

CDR3 DNA: TGTGCCAGTAGTAACCCCCCACAGGGAACTAGAAAACACGGGGAGCTGTTTTTT
CDR3 protein: CASSNPPQGTRKHGELFF
J gene: TRBJ2-2
V gene: TRBV19
clone size: -
D gene: -

CDR3 DNA: TGCGCCAGCAGCTTGATGGGGACAGGTAATCAAGGCTACACCTTC
CDR3 protein: CASSLMGTGNQGYTF
J gene: TRBJ1-2
V gene: TRBV5-1
clone size: -
D gene: TRBD1

CDR3 DNA: TGTGCCAGCAGTTACTCGGAGGGGCTCTACGAGCAGTACTTC
CDR3 protein: CASSYSEGLYEQYF
J gene: TRBJ2-7
V gene: TRBV6-2/TRBV6-3
clone size: few
D gene: -

CDR3 DNA: TGTGCCAGCAGCCCTCAGGGGGCCCCCAACTATGGCTACACCTTC
CDR3 protein: CASSPQGAPNYGYTF
J gene: TRBJ1-2
V gene: TRBV3-1/TRBV3-2
clone size: -
D gene: TRBD1

CDR3 DNA: TGTGCCAGCAGTTCCGGACTCCCAGAGACCCAGTACTTC
CDR3 protein: CASSSGLPETQYF
J gene: TRBJ2-5
V gene: TRBV6-5
clone size: -
D gene: -

CDR3 DNA: TGCGCCAGCAGTCCCGACGGGGGGAACATTCCTTCATCTCTGGGGGCCAACGTCCTGACTTTC
CDR3 protein: CASSPDGGNIPSSLGANVLTF
J gene: TRBJ2-6
V gene: TRBV10-2
clone size: -
D gene: TRBD2

CDR3 DNA: TGTGCCAGCAAGTCGGGGGGTTCGGGCGAGACCCAGTACTTC
CDR3 protein: CASKSGGSGETQYF
J gene: TRBJ2-5
V gene: TRBV6-5
clone size: few
D gene: TRBD2

CDR3 DNA: TGTGCCAGCAGCTTAGTCGGCAGGGGAGCTGGAAACACCATATATTTT
CDR3 protein: CASSLVGRGAGNTIYF
J gene: TRBJ1-3
V gene: TRBV7-8
clone size: few
D gene: -

CDR3 DNA: TGCGCCAGCAGCTTGGACCCGGGAATGGGCACCGGGGAGCTGTTTTTT
CDR3 protein: CASSLDPGMGTGELFF
J gene: TRBJ2-2
V gene: TRBV5-1
clone size: -
D gene: -

CDR3 DNA: TGTGCTCCCCTGTGGAGTCATCACTTAGGAGGCTACACCTTC
CDR3 protein: CAPLWSHHLGGYTF
J gene: TRBJ1-2
V gene: TRBV30
clone size: -
D gene: -

CDR3 DNA: TGTGCCAGTAGCTGGGACAGGGGGTTTAGTGAGCAGTTCTTC
CDR3 protein: CASSWDRGFSEQFF
J gene: TRBJ2-1
V gene: TRBV19
clone size: -
D gene: TRBD1

CDR3 DNA: TGTGCCAGCAGACCCGACAGCTTCTATGGCTACACCTTC
CDR3 protein: CASRPDSFYGYTF
J gene: TRBJ1-2
V gene: TRBV6-5
clone size: -
D gene: -

CDR3 DNA: TGCGCCAGCAGCTTGGTCGCTCTAGCGGGAGAGGAGCAGTTCTTC
CDR3 protein: CASSLVALAGEEQFF
J gene: TRBJ2-1
V gene: TRBV5-1
clone size: -
D gene: TRBD2

CDR3 DNA: TGTGCCAGCAGGGGGACAGGGAAATCACCCCTCCACTTT
CDR3 protein: CASRGTGKSPLHF
J gene: TRBJ1-6
V gene: TRBV27
clone size: once
D gene: TRBD1

CDR3 DNA: TGTGCCAGCAGTGTCCGGGACAGGGGCTATAATTCACCCCTCCACTTT
CDR3 protein: CASSVRDRGYNSPLHF
J gene: TRBJ1-6
V gene: TRBV6-1
clone size: -
D gene: TRBD1

CDR3 DNA: TGTGCCAGCAAGAAACAGGGTAACGAGCAGTACTTC
CDR3 protein: CASKKQGNEQYF
J gene: TRBJ2-7
V gene: TRBV12-3/TRBV12-4
clone size: -
D gene: -

CDR3 DNA: TGTGCCATTGGGGAGGGGGAGACCCAGTACTTC
CDR3 protein: CAIGEGETQYF
J gene: TRBJ2-5
V gene: TRBV10-3
clone size: -
D gene: TRBD2

CDR3 DNA: TGCGCCAGCAACTTCCTGGATACGCAGTATTTT
CDR3 protein: CASNFLDTQYF
J gene: TRBJ2-3
V gene: TRBV5-1
clone size: few
D gene: -

CDR3 DNA: TGTGCCAGCAGCTGGGGACAGGGGACGTACAATGAGCAGTTCTTC
CDR3 protein: CASSWGQGTYNEQFF
J gene: TRBJ2-1
V gene: TRBV11-2
clone size: once
D gene: TRBD1

CDR3 DNA: TGTGCCAGCAGCTTACTAGCGGGGGCCAGGGATGAGCAGTTCTTC
CDR3 protein: CASSLLAGARDEQFF
J gene: TRBJ2-1
V gene: TRBV11-2
clone size: -
D gene: TRBD2

CDR3 DNA: TGTGCCAGCAGCTTGAAGCGGGAGGTAGGGAACGAGCAGTACTTC
CDR3 protein: CASSLKREVGNEQYF
J gene: TRBJ2-7
V gene: TRBV5-4
clone size: -
D gene: TRBD2

CDR3 DNA: TGCGCCAGCCTACACGCGGGCCCATCACCAGATACGCAGTATTTT
CDR3 protein: CASLHAGPSPDTQYF
J gene: TRBJ2-3
V gene: TRBV5-1
clone size: -
D gene: -

CDR3 DNA: TGTGCCAGCAGCTCCGTCTATGGCTACACCTTC
CDR3 protein: CASSSVYGYTF
J gene: TRBJ1-2
V gene: TRBV7-9
clone size: -
D gene: -